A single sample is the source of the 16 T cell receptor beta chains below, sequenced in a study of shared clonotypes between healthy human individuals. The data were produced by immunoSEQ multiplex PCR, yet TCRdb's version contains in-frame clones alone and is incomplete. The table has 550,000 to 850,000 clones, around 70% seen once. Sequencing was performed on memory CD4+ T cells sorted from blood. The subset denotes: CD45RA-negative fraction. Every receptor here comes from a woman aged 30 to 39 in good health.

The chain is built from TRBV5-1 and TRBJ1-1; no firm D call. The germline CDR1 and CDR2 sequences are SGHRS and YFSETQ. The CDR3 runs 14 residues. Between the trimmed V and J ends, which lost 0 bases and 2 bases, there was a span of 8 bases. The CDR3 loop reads CASSLGQDNTEAFF. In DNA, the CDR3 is TGCGCCAGCAGCTTGGGGCAGGATAACACTGAAGCTTTCTTT.

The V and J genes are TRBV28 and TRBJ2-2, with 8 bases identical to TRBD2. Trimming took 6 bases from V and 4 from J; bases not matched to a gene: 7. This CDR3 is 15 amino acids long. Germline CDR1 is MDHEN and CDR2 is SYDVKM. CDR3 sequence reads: CASRRGGRSTGELFF. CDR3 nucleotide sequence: TGTGCCAGCAGGCGGGGCGGGAGGTCCACCGGGGAGCTGTTTTTT.

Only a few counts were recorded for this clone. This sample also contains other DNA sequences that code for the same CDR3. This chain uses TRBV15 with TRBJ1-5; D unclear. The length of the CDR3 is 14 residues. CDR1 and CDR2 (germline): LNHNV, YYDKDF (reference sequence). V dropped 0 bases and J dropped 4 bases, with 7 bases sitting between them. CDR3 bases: TGTGCCACCAGCAGAGATACGGGGAATCAGCCCCAGCATTTT. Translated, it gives CATSRDTGNQPQHF.

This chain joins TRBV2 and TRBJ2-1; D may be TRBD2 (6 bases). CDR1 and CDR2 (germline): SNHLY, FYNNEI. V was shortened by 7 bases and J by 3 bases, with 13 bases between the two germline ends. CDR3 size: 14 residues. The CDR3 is CASTREAVYNEQFF. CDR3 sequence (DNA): TGTGCCAGCACGAGGGAGGCCGTCTACAATGAGCAGTTCTTC.

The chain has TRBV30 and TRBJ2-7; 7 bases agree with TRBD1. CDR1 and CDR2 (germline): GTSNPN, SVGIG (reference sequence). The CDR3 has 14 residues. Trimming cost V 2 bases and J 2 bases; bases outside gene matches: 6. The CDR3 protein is CAWSLGDSTYEQYF. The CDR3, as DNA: TGTGCCTGGAGTTTGGGGGACAGTACCTACGAGCAGTACTTC.

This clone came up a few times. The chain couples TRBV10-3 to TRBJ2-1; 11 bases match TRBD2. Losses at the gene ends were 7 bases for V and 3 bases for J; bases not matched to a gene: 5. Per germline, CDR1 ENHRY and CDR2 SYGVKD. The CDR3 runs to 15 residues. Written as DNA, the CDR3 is TGTGCCATCAAGCCGCTAGCGGGAGGCTACAATGAGCAGTTCTTC. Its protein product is CAIKPLAGGYNEQFF.

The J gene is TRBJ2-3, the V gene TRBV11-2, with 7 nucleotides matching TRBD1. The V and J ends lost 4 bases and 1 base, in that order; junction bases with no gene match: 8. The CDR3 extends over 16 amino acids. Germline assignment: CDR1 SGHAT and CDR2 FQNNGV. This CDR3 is CASSWTGGPGTDTQYF. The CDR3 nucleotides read TGTGCCAGCAGCTGGACAGGAGGACCCGGCACAGATACGCAGTATTTT.

This chain's CDR3 is CASVVRGPANYGYTF. The CDR3 coding sequence is TGTGCCAGCGTAGTTAGGGGCCCCGCGAACTATGGCTACACCTTC. The J gene is TRBJ1-2, the V gene TRBV28, with D perhaps TRBD1 (5 bases). Trimming left V 8 bases short and J 2 bases short, with 18 bases between. CDR1 is MDHEN, CDR2 SYDVKM, per germline. This CDR3 has 15 residues.

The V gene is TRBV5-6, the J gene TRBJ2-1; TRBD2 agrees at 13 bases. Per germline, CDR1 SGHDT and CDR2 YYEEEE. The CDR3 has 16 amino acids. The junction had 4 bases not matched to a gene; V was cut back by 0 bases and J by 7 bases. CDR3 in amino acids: CASSLVGLAGMNEQFF. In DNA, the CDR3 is TGTGCCAGCAGCTTGGTGGGACTAGCGGGGATGAATGAGCAGTTCTTC.

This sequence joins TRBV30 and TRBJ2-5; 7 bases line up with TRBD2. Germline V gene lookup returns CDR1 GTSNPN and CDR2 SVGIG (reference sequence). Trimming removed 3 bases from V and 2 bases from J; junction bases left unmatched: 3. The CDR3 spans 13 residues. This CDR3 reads CAWRGGAQETQYF. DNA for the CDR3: TGTGCCTGGAGGGGAGGGGCTCAAGAGACCCAGTACTTC.

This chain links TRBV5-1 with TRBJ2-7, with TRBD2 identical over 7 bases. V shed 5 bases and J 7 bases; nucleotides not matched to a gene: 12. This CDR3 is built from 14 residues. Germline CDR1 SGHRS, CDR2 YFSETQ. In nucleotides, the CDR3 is TGCGCCAGCAGTCTGGAGGGAGGGGCGGGGGAGCAGTACTTC. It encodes CASSLEGGAGEQYF.

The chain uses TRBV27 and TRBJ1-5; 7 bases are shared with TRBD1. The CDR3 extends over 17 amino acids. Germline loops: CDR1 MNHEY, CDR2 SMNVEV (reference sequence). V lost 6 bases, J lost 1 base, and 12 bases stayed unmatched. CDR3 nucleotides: TGTGCCAGCAGGTCCATCTACAGGGGCCCAAGCAATCAGCCCCAGCATTTT. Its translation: CASRSIYRGPSNQPQHF.

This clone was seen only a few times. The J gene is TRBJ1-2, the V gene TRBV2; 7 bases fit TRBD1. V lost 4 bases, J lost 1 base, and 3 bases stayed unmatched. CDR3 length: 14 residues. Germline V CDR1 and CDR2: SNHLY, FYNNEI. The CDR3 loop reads CASSGDRYNYGYTF. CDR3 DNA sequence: TGTGCCAGCAGTGGGGACAGATATAACTATGGCTACACCTTC.

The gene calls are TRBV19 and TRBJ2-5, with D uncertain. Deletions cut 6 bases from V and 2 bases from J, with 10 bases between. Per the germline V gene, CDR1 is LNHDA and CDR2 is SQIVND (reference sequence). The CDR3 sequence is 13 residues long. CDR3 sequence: CASSPAQQETQYF. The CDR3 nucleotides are TGTGCCAGTAGCCCGGCGCAGCAAGAGACCCAGTACTTC.

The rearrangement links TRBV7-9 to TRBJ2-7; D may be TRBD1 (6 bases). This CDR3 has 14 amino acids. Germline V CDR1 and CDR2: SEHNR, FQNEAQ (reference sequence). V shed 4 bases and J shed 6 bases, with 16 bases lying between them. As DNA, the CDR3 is TGTGCCAGCAGCTCTCACAGGGCTAGGGGCGAGCAGTACTTC. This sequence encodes CASSSHRARGEQYF.

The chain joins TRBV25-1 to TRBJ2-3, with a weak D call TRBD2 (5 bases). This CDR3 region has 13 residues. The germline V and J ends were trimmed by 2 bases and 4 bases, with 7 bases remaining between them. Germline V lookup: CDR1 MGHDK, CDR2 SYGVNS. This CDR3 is CASSEPSPDTQYF. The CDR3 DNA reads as TGTGCCAGCAGTGAACCTAGCCCAGATACGCAGTATTTT.